The rows below give T cell receptor beta chains drawn from one sample of a study of OX40 agonist ivuxolimab in advanced cancers. TCRdb's table, derived via immunoSEQ multiplex PCR, lists solely in-frame clones and lacks some. Among 55,000 to 80,000 clones listed, about nine tenths were seen once. Sequenced material: CD4+ or CD8+ T cells sorted from blood, taken in a trial of the OX40 agonist ivuxolimab. All receptors derive from an adult with an advanced solid tumor such as melanoma, head and neck, liver or kidney cancer. Both conserved end residues are part of each CDR3. Fields, in order: J gene, D gene, V gene, CDR3 protein. A D gene is named only where the DNA matches it firmly.

J gene: TRBJ2-1
D gene: TRBD2
V gene: TRBV28
CDR3 protein: CASSSASGITYNEQFF

J gene: TRBJ2-7
D gene: TRBD1
V gene: TRBV19
CDR3 protein: CASRDRGNSYEQYF

J gene: TRBJ1-1
D gene: NA
V gene: TRBV5-1
CDR3 protein: CASSLGGSKNTEAFF

J gene: NA
D gene: TRBD1
V gene: TRBV6-9
CDR3 protein: CASDTGGFHEQYF

J gene: TRBJ2-3
D gene: NA
V gene: TRBV6-5
CDR3 protein: CASKGAGADTDTQYF

J gene: TRBJ2-7
D gene: NA
V gene: TRBV18
CDR3 protein: CASSPPSVAYEQYF

J gene: TRBJ1-2
D gene: NA
V gene: TRBV2
CDR3 protein: CASSDPDGGYTF

J gene: TRBJ1-1
D gene: TRBD1
V gene: TRBV6-7
CDR3 protein: CASSQGGVNTEAFF

J gene: TRBJ2-6
D gene: NA
V gene: TRBV19
CDR3 protein: CASTPSAYAPLGANVLTF

J gene: TRBJ1-4
D gene: NA
V gene: TRBV11-2
CDR3 protein: CASSSLRGAPKKLFF

J gene: TRBJ1-5
D gene: TRBD1
V gene: TRBV2
CDR3 protein: CASSGTGGAWNQPQHF

J gene: TRBJ2-7
D gene: NA
V gene: TRBV21-1
CDR3 protein: CASSLAVYEQYF

J gene: TRBJ2-1
D gene: NA
V gene: TRBV5-8
CDR3 protein: CASSSVYHGNNEQFF

J gene: TRBJ1-5
D gene: NA
V gene: TRBV11-2
CDR3 protein: CASSDEGYSNQPQHF

J gene: TRBJ1-3
D gene: NA
V gene: TRBV5-6
CDR3 protein: CASSFRGASGNTIYF

J gene: TRBJ2-1
D gene: TRBD2
V gene: TRBV25-1
CDR3 protein: CASSSSSGYNEQFF

J gene: TRBJ2-1
D gene: NA
V gene: TRBV6-5
CDR3 protein: CASSTGSSYNEQFF

J gene: TRBJ2-5
D gene: NA
V gene: TRBV7-3
CDR3 protein: CASSLSQQETQYF

J gene: TRBJ2-7
D gene: NA
V gene: TRBV6-1
CDR3 protein: CASSEYRTSYEQYF

J gene: TRBJ2-1
D gene: NA
V gene: TRBV30
CDR3 protein: CAWSARDLYNEQFF

J gene: TRBJ1-4
D gene: TRBD1
V gene: TRBV30
CDR3 protein: CAWSGQGEANEKLFF

J gene: TRBJ1-4
D gene: NA
V gene: TRBV5-1
CDR3 protein: CASSLEARVSEKLFF

J gene: TRBJ1-1
D gene: TRBD1
V gene: TRBV19
CDR3 protein: CASSSHGQAGLEAFF

J gene: TRBJ2-5
D gene: TRBD1
V gene: TRBV5-1
CDR3 protein: CASSGTGASQETQYF

J gene: TRBJ2-3
D gene: NA
V gene: TRBV9
CDR3 protein: CASSVENTQYF

J gene: TRBJ2-6
D gene: NA
V gene: TRBV4-2
CDR3 protein: CASSPSIGVSGRSGANVLTF

J gene: TRBJ2-4
D gene: TRBD2
V gene: TRBV6-5
CDR3 protein: CASRPTSGAKNIQYF

J gene: TRBJ2-1
D gene: TRBD2
V gene: TRBV5-3
CDR3 protein: CARSLAGEISSYNEQFF

J gene: TRBJ2-7
D gene: NA
V gene: TRBV27
CDR3 protein: CASSLGYGRYSYEQYF

J gene: TRBJ2-2
D gene: TRBD1
V gene: TRBV28
CDR3 protein: CASSNPRQGRGHRGAVF

J gene: TRBJ2-7
D gene: NA
V gene: TRBV27
CDR3 protein: CASSLSKSAGSYEQYF

J gene: TRBJ1-2
D gene: NA
V gene: TRBV6-1
CDR3 protein: CACKEIWRDGYTF

J gene: TRBJ1-1
D gene: TRBD1
V gene: TRBV30
CDR3 protein: CAWGQDWDTEAFF